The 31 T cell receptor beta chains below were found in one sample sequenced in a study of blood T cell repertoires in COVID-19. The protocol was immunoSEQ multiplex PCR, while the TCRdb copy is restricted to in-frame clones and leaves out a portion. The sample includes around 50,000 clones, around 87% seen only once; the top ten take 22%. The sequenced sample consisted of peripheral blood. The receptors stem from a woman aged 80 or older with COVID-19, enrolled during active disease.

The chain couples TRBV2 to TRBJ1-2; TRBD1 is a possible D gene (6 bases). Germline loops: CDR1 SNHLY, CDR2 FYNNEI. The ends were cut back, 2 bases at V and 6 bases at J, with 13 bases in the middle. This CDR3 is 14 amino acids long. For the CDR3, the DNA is TGTGCCAGCAGTGAACGGGGGGCATTGGATGGCTACACCTTC. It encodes CASSERGALDGYTF. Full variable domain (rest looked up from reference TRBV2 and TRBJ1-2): EPEVTQTPSHQVTQMGQEVILRCVPISNHLYFYWYRQILGQKVEFLVSFYNNEISEKSEIFDDQFSVERPDGSNFTLKIRSTKLEDSAMYFCASSERGALDGYTFGSGTRLTVV.

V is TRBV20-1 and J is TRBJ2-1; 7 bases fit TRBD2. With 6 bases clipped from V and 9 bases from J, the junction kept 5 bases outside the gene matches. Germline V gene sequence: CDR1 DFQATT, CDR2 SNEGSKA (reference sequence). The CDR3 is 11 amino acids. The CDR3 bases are TGCAGTGCGCCGACTAGCCTTGAGCAGTTCTTC. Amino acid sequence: CSAPTSLEQFF.

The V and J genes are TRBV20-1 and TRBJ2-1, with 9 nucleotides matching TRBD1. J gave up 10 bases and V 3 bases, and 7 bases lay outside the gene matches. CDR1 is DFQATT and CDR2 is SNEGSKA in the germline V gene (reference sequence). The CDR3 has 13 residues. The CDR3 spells CSASDRGSEEQFF. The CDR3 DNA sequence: TGCAGTGCTAGTGACAGGGGGTCGGAAGAGCAGTTCTTC.

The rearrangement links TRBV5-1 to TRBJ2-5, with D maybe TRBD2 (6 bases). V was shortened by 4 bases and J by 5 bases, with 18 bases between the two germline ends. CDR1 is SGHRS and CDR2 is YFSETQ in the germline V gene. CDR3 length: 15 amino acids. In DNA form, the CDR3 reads TGCGCCAGCAGCCCGAAGGAGGGGATAGTGGAGACCCAGTACTTC. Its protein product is CASSPKEGIVETQYF.

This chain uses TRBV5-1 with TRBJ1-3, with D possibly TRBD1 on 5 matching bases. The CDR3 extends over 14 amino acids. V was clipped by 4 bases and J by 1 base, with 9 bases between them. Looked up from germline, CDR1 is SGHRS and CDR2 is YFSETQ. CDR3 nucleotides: TGCGCCAGCAGCCCCAGGGATTCTGGAAACACCATATATTTT. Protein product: CASSPRDSGNTIYF.

The CDR3 nucleotides are TGCGCCAGCAAACTAGGGACTGGGAGCTCCTACGAGCAGTACTTC. This sequence encodes CASKLGTGSSYEQYF. This chain joins TRBV5-1 and TRBJ2-7; tentatively, D is TRBD2 (6 bases). The germline CDR1 and CDR2 sequences are SGHRS and YFSETQ. The CDR3 has 15 amino acids. V was cut by 6 bases and J by 0 bases, with 16 bases left in between.

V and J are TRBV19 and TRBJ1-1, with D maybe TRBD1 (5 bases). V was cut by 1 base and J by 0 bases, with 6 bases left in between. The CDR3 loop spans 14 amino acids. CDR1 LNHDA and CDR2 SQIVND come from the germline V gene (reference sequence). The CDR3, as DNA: TGTGCCAGTAGTATAGGGACACTGAACACTGAAGCTTTCTTT. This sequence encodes CASSIGTLNTEAFF.

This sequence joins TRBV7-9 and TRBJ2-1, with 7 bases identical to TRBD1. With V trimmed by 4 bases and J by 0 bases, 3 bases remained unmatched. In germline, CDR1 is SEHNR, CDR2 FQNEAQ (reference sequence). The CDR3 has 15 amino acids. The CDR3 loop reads CASSSGQSSYNEQFF. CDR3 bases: TGTGCCAGCAGCTCGGGACAGAGCTCCTACAATGAGCAGTTCTTC.

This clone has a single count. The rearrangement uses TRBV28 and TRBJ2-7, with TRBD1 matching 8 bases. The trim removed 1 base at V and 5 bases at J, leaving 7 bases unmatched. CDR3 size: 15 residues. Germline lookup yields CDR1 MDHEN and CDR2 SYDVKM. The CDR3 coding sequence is TGTGCCAGCAGTTTATTCAGGGACAGGCTAAACGAGCAGTACTTC. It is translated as CASSLFRDRLNEQYF.

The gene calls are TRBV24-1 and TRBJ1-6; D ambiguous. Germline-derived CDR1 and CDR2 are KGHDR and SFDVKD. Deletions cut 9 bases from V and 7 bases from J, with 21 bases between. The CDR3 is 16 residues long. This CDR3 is CATGETPLRRNSPLHF. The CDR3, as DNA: TGTGCCACCGGGGAGACCCCCTTAAGGAGGAATTCACCCCTCCACTTT.

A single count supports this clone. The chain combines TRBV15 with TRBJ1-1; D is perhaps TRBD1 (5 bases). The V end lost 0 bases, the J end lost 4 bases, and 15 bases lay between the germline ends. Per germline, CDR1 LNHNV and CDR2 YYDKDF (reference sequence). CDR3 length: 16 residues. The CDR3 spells CATSRDGRVWGTEAFF. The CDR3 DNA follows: TGTGCCACCAGCAGAGATGGCAGGGTGTGGGGCACTGAAGCTTTCTTT.

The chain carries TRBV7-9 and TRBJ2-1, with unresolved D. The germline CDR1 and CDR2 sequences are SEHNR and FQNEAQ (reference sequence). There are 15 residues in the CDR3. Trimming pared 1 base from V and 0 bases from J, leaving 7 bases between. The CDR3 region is CASSLGAGSYNEQFF. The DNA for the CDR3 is TGTGCCAGCAGCTTAGGAGCAGGCTCCTACAATGAGCAGTTCTTC.

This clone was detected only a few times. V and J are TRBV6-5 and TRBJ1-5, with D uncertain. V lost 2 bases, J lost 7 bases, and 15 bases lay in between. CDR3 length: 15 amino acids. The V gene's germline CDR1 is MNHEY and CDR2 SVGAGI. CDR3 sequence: CASSYAFLEAQPQHF. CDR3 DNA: TGTGCCAGCAGTTACGCCTTCCTAGAAGCCCAGCCCCAGCATTTT.

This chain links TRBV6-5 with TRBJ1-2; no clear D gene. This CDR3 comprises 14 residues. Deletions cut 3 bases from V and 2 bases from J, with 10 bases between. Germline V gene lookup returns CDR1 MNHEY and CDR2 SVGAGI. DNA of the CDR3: TGTGCCAGCAGTTATGGCAGGATAAACTATGGCTACACCTTC. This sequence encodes CASSYGRINYGYTF.

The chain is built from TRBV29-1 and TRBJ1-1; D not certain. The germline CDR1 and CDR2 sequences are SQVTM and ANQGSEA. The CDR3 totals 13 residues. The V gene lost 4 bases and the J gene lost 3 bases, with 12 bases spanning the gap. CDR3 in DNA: TGCAGCGTTGTGGTGGCAGGCGACACTGAAGCTTTCTTT. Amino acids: CSVVVAGDTEAFF.

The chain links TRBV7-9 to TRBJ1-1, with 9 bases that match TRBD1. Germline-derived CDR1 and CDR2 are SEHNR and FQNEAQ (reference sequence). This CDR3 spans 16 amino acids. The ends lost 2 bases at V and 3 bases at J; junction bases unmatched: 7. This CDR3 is CASSLQVGQGDTEAFF. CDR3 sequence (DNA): TGTGCCAGCAGCTTACAGGTGGGACAGGGAGACACTGAAGCTTTCTTT.

This CDR3 reads CASLLLGGSAFF. The CDR3 DNA reads TGTGCCAGCCTCCTCTTGGGGGGATCGGCTTTCTTT. The chain uses TRBV6-5 and TRBJ1-1, with D perhaps matching TRBD1 (5 bases). The CDR3 runs to 12 residues. V was clipped by 8 bases and J by 11 bases, with 18 bases between them. Per the germline V gene, CDR1 is MNHEY and CDR2 is SVGAGI.

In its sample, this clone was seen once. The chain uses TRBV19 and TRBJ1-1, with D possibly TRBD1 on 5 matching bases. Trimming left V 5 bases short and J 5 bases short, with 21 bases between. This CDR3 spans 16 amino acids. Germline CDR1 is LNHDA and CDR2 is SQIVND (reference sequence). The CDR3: CASSSGGLGKWTEAFF. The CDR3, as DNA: TGTGCCAGTAGTTCGGGGGGACTGGGAAAATGGACTGAAGCTTTCTTT.

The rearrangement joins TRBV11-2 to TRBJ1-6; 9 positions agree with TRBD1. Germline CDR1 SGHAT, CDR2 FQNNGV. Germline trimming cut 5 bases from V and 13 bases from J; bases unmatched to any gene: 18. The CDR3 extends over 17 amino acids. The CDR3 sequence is CASSTHRVPGQGPPLHF. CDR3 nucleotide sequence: TGTGCCAGCAGCACACACCGGGTACCGGGACAGGGTCCCCCCCTCCACTTT.

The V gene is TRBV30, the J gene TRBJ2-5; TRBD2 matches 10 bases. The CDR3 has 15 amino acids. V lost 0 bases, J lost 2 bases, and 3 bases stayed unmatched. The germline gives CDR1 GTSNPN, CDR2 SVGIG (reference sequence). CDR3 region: CAWSVGTSVQETQYF. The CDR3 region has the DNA TGTGCCTGGAGTGTAGGGACTAGCGTACAAGAGACCCAGTACTTC.

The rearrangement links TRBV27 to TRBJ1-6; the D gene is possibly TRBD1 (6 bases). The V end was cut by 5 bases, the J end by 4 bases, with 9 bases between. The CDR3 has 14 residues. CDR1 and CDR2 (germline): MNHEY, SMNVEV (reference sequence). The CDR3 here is CASSNRAYNSPLHF. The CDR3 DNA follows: TGTGCCAGCAGTAACAGGGCTTATAATTCACCCCTCCACTTT.

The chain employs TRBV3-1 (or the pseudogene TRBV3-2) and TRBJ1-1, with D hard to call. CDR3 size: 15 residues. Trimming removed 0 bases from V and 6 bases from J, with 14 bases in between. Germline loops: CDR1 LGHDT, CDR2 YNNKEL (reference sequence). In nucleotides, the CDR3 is TGTGCCAGCAGCCAAGAATGGGCGGGGATTTCTGAAGCTTTCTTT. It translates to CASSQEWAGISEAFF.

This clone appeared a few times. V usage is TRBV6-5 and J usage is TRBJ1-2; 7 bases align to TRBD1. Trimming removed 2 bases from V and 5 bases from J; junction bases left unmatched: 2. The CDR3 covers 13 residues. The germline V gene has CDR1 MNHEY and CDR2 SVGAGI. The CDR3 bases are TGTGCCAGCAGTTACGGGACAGATTATGGCTACACCTTC. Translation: CASSYGTDYGYTF.

CDR3 amino acids: CASSQDDRGPINEKLFF. The CDR3 bases are TGTGCCAGCAGCCAAGATGACAGGGGCCCTATTAATGAAAAACTGTTTTTT. V gene TRBV3-1 (or the pseudogene TRBV3-2) combines with J gene TRBJ1-4, with 8 positions matching TRBD1. In germline, CDR1 is LGHDT, CDR2 YNNKEL (reference sequence). The CDR3 is made up of 17 amino acids. J was trimmed by 4 bases and V by 0 bases; bases with no gene match: 7.

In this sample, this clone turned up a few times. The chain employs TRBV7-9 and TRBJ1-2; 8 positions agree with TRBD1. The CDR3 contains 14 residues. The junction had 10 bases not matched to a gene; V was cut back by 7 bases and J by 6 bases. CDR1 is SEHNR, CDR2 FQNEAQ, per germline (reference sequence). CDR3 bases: TGTGCCAGCACGCCCTCGACAGGGGTCCATGGCTACACCTTC. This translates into CASTPSTGVHGYTF.

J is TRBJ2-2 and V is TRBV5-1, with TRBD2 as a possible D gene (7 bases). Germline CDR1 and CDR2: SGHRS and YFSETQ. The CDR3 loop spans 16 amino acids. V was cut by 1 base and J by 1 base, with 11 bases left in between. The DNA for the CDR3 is TGCGCCAGCAGCTTGTGGGGGGGCCTGAACACCGGGGAGCTGTTTTTT. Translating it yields CASSLWGGLNTGELFF.

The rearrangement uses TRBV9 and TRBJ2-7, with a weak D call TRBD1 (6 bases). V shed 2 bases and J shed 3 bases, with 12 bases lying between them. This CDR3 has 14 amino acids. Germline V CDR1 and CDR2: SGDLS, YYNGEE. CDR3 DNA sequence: TGTGCCAGCAGCGTCCGGGACATCGACTACGAGCAGTACTTC. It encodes CASSVRDIDYEQYF.

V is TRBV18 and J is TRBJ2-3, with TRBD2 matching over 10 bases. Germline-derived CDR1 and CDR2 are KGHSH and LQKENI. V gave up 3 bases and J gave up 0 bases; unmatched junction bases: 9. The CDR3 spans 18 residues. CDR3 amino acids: CASSPPGTSASSTDTQYF. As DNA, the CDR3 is TGTGCCAGCTCACCCCCCGGGACTAGCGCCTCTAGCACAGATACGCAGTATTTT.

CDR3 amino acids: CASSFWQGREAFF. The DNA for the CDR3 is TGCGCCAGCAGCTTTTGGCAGGGTCGTGAAGCTTTCTTT. V is TRBV5-1 and J is TRBJ1-1; D is perhaps TRBD1 (5 bases). The germline V gene encodes CDR1 SGHRS and CDR2 YFSETQ. The V end lost 2 bases, the J end lost 7 bases, and 12 bases lay between the germline ends. This CDR3 spans 13 amino acids.

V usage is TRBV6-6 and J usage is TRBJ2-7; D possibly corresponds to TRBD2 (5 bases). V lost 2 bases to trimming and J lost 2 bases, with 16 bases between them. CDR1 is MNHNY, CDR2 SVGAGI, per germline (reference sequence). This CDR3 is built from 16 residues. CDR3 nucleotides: TGTGCCAGCAGTTACGGAGGCCCGCAGAGGGCCTACGAGCAGTACTTC. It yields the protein CASSYGGPQRAYEQYF.

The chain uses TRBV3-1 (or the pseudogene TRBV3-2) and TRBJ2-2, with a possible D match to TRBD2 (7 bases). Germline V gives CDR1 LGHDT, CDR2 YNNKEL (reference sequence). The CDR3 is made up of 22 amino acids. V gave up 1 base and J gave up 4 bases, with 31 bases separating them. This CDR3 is CASSQVRGVAGAPRGGTGELFF. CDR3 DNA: TGTGCCAGCAGCCAAGTCCGGGGGGTCGCGGGGGCCCCCCGCGGGGGCACCGGGGAGCTGTTTTTT.